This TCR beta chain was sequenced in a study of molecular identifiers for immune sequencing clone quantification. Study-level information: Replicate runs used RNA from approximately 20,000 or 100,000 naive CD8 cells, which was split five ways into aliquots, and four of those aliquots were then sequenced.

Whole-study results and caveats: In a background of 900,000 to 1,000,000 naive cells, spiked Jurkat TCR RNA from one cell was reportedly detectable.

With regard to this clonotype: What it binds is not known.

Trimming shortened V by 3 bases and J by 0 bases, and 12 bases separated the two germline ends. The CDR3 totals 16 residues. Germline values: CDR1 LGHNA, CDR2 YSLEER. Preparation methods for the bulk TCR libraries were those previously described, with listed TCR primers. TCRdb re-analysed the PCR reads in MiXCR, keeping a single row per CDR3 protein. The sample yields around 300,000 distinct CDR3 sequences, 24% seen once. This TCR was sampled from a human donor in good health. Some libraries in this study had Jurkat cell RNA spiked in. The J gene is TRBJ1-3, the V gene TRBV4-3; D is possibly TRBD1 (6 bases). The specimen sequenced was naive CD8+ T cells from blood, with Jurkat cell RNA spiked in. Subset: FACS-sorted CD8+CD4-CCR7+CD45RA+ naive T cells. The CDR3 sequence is CASSQETGFSGNTIYF. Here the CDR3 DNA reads TGCGCCAGCAGCCAGGAAACAGGGTTCTCTGGAAACACCATATATTTT.